A single sample gave rise to the 18 T cell receptor beta chains below, sequenced in a study of tissue T cells after allogeneic stem cell transplantation. Profiling relied on immunoSEQ multiplex PCR, and the TCRdb table lists in-frame clones only, not all of them. The sample yields under 9,000 clones, approximately 35% seen once. Time point: mouse harvest day 14 after allogeneic transplant. The graft held 10^6 splenic CD5+ T cells and 10^7 T-cell-depleted bone marrow cells. The sample taken for sequencing was skin. The receptors derive from a female BALB/c mouse given C57BL/6 T cells with graft-versus-host disease after an allogeneic hematopoietic cell transplant.

In regard to this clone: The gene symbols are mouse symbols. Coverage ceases 1 residue before the CDR3 finishes, and the germline J gene fills in the end. The chain employs TRBV4 and TRBJ2-3, with TRBD2 matching over 10 bases. CDR3 length: 15 amino acids. CDR1 is LGHDT, CDR2 YNNKQL, per germline (reference sequence). V shed 4 bases, J shed 1 base, and the junction held 2 bases outside the gene matches. The CDR3 spells CASSSGTGGAETLYF. The CDR3 DNA, read in part, is TGTGCCAGCAGCTCCGGGACTGGGGGTGCAGAAACGCTGTAT.

This clone appeared once. Each gene name is a mouse one. The CDR3 end falls 1 residue outside the read, so it is completed with the germline J gene. V usage is TRBV26 and J usage is TRBJ2-3, with D uncertain. The CDR3 sequence is 14 residues long. In germline, CDR1 is KGHPV, CDR2 FQNQEV (reference sequence). Trimming removed 4 bases from V and 0 bases from J, with 8 bases in between. The CDR3 region is CASSRTASAETLYF. Incomplete CDR3 DNA: TGTGCCAGCAGTCGGACCGCTAGTGCAGAAACGCTGTAT.

About this clone: The genes and germline here are from mouse. The read falls 1 residue short of the CDR3 end, and the missing part is taken from the germline J gene. The V and J genes are TRBV19 and TRBJ1-4, with D possibly matching TRBD1 (6 bases). Per germline, CDR1 FNHDT and CDR2 SITEND (reference sequence). The V and J ends lost 2 bases and 7 bases respectively, with 12 bases between them. The CDR3 length is 14 residues. The CDR3: CASSIARGVERLFF. The sequenced CDR3 bases are TGTGCCAGCAGTATTGCCAGGGGCGTCGAAAGATTATTT.

Turning to this clone: Gene names refer to mouse genes. The sequenced CDR3 bases are TGTGCTAGCAGGGACAGAAATAACAACCAGGCTCCGCTT. Protein product: CASRDRNNNQAPL. The entire CDR3 protein reads CASRDRNNNQAPLF. This chain uses TRBV21 with TRBJ1-5; the D gene is possibly TRBD1 (6 bases). With the read ending 1 residue before the CDR3 end, the germline J gene is used to fill in that end. TRBV21 is an open reading frame whose function is uncertain. This CDR3 region has 14 residues. V lost 6 bases to trimming and J lost 0 bases, with 9 bases between them.

In its sample, this clone was seen a few times. The germline and genes are mouse ones. The observed sequence ends 1 residue before the CDR3 terminus, with the missing tail filled in from the germline J gene. The chain joins TRBV17 to TRBJ2-1, with D perhaps being TRBD1 or TRBD2 (5 bases each). Germline-derived CDR1 and CDR2 are MNHDT and YYDKIL. The germline V and J ends were trimmed by 3 bases and 1 base, with 7 bases remaining between them. CDR3 length equals 14 residues. Partial CDR3 DNA: TGTGCTAGCAGTAGTGGGGACAACTATGCTGAGCAGTTC. It codes for CASSSGDNYAEQF. The whole CDR3 protein is CASSSGDNYAEQFF. The full variable domain, with the rest looked up from reference TRBV17 and TRBJ2-1, is DTTVKQNPRYKLARVGKPVNLICSQTMNHDTMYWYQKKPNQAPKLLLFYYDKILNREADTFEKFQSSRPNNSFCSLYIGSAGLEYSAMYLCASSSGDNYAEQFFGPGTRLTVL.

A word on this clone: Germline and genes: mouse. The sequenced fragment ends 1 residue before the CDR3 boundary, so the rest is inferred from the germline J gene. This sequence joins TRBV23 and TRBJ2-7. Germline V gene sequence: CDR1 KGHTA, CDR2 FQNQQP. The CDR3 contains 11 residues. CDR3 DNA, as far as it was read: TGCTCCAGCAGTCACGCCTATGAACAGTAC. Protein sequence: CSSSHAYEQY. The full CDR3 sequence reads CSSSHAYEQYF.

In its sample, this clone ranks as medium-sized. Here the gene names and germline are mouse. Coverage ceases 1 residue before the CDR3 finishes, and the germline J gene fills in the end. The chain carries TRBV26 and TRBJ1-5, with 8 bases fitting TRBD1. This CDR3 is built from 14 residues. The germline gives CDR1 KGHPV, CDR2 FQNQEV (reference sequence). J was trimmed by 9 bases and V by 2 bases; bases with no gene match: 6. The sequenced part of the CDR3 DNA is TGTGCCAGCAGTCTGGGCCAGGGGGCCTGGGCTCCGCTT. Its protein is CASSLGQGAWAPL. In full, the CDR3 is CASSLGQGAWAPLF.

In regard to this clone: Gene names denote mouse genes. The sequence runs out 1 residue before the end of the CDR3; the remainder is reconstructed from the germline J gene. This chain joins TRBV26 and TRBJ1-6; tentatively, D is TRBD1 (6 bases). TRBJ1-6 is classed as an ORF, of uncertain function. V was shortened by 4 bases and J by 7 bases, with 8 bases between the two germline ends. The germline V gene encodes CDR1 KGHPV and CDR2 FQNQEV (reference sequence). The CDR3 extends over 13 amino acids. CDR3 protein: CASSPGVNSPLYF. The sequenced CDR3 bases are TGTGCCAGCAGTCCAGGGGTGAATTCGCCCCTCTAC.

This clone is deemed medium-sized. Gene names follow the mouse nomenclature. The read ends 1 residue before the CDR3 terminus; that terminus is restored from the germline J gene. The rearrangement joins TRBV26 to TRBJ2-5, with unresolved D. The V gene lost 0 bases and the J gene lost 6 bases, with 1 base spanning the gap. This CDR3 region has 11 residues. The germline V gene encodes CDR1 KGHPV and CDR2 FQNQEV (reference sequence). The CDR3 sequence is CASSLSDTQYF. The DNA read from the CDR3 is TGTGCCAGCAGTCTGTCGGACACCCAGTAC.

Of note for this clone: Genes here carry mouse names. The sequenced fragment ends 1 residue before the CDR3 boundary, so the rest is inferred from the germline J gene. The V gene is TRBV4, the J gene TRBJ2-2; D call uncertain. V gave up 3 bases and J gave up 2 bases, with 4 bases separating them. CDR1 is LGHDT, CDR2 YNNKQL, per germline (reference sequence). CDR3 length: 13 residues. The CDR3 bases that were read are TGTGCCAGCAGCTATGTCAACACCGGGCAGCTCTAC. Residues: CASSYVNTGQLY. The full CDR3 reads CASSYVNTGQLYF.

This clone is termed medium-sized (0.01 to 0.1%). Mouse names are used for the genes. The read comes to an end 1 residue before the CDR3 does, leaving the germline J gene to fill in the end. The gene calls are TRBV2 and TRBJ1-2; D may be TRBD1 (5 bases). This CDR3 region has 14 residues. Germline V gene data show CDR1 as LGHNA and CDR2 as YSYQKL. V lost 1 base, J lost 3 bases, and 9 bases lay in between. CDR3 residues: CASSQGGRDSDYTF. The sequenced CDR3 bases are TGTGCCAGCAGCCAAGGGGGCCGGGACTCCGACTACACC.

For this clone: The germline and genes are mouse ones. The CDR3 sequence: CASSMGANYAEQFF. The sequenced part of the CDR3 DNA is TGTGCCAGCAGTATGGGGGCAAACTATGCTGAGCAGTTC. The chain combines TRBV19 with TRBJ2-1; either TRBD1 or TRBD2 may fit D (6 bases each). The read stops 1 residue short of the end of the CDR3; the missing end is completed from the germline J gene. CDR3 length: 14 amino acids. From germline, CDR1 is FNHDT and CDR2 SITEND (reference sequence). Trimming pared 2 bases from V and 1 base from J, leaving 7 bases between.

By share, this clone counts as medium-sized. The gene names given are mouse names. The CDR3 is cut off 1 residue early in the read; its end comes from the germline J gene. V is TRBV31 and J is TRBJ2-3, with 9 bases that match TRBD1. The CDR3 is 13 amino acids. Trimming at V came to 5 bases and at J to 0 bases, leaving 0 bases not matched to a gene. CDR1 is GKSSPN, CDR2 SITVG, per germline. The part of the CDR3 DNA that was read is TGTGCCTGGGGACAGGGGAGTGCAGAAACGCTGTAT. As protein: CAWGQGSAETLY. The whole CDR3 is CAWGQGSAETLYF.

This clone is deemed medium-sized. The gene names here belong to mouse. The read terminates 1 residue ahead of where the CDR3 ends, so the germline J gene completes it. This chain connects TRBV26 to TRBJ2-7; D is unclear. Germline CDR1 and CDR2: KGHPV and FQNQEV (reference sequence). There are 14 residues in the CDR3. V was cut by 4 bases and J by 0 bases, with 10 bases left in between. CDR3 sequence reads: CASSQGPSSYEQYF. CDR3 DNA, as far as it was read: TGTGCCAGCAGTCAAGGGCCGAGCTCCTATGAACAGTAC.

On this clone itself: Genes here carry mouse names. Distinct nucleotide sequences in the sample also encode this CDR3. The DNA read from the CDR3 is TGTGCAAGCAGCTTAGCGGGGGGCGCATATGAACAGTAC. Translated, it gives CASSLAGGAYEQY. From start to end, the CDR3 is CASSLAGGAYEQYF. J is TRBJ2-7 and V is TRBV16, with D perhaps TRBD2 (7 bases). Read sequence stops 1 residue before the CDR3 end, and the germline J gene provides the missing end. The CDR3 extends over 14 amino acids. Trimming took 1 base from V and 4 from J, leaving 11 bases between them. From germline, CDR1 is SGHSA and CDR2 FRNQAP.

Only a few counts were recorded for this clone. Each gene name is a mouse one. The read halts 1 residue ahead of the CDR3 end, with the missing end drawn from the germline J gene. The chain recombines TRBV20 with TRBJ2-7; 7 bases map to TRBD1. The V gene's germline CDR1 is GFQATS and CDR2 STVNSAI. J gave up 0 bases and V 3 bases, and 2 bases lay outside the gene matches. The CDR3 extends over 13 amino acids. CDR3 region: CGASRGSSYEQYF. CDR3 DNA (partial): TGTGGTGCTAGCAGGGGGAGCTCCTATGAACAGTAC.

A note on this clone: All gene names here are mouse names. The read terminates 1 residue ahead of where the CDR3 ends, so the germline J gene completes it. V gene TRBV12-1 combines with J gene TRBJ2-3; D perhaps matches TRBD2 (5 bases). The V and J ends lost 0 bases and 0 bases respectively, with 12 bases between them. The CDR3 has 16 amino acids. Germline V gene lookup returns CDR1 SGHSN and CDR2 HYEKVE. The part of the CDR3 DNA that was read is TGTGCCAGCTCTCTCGTAGCTGGGTCTAGTGCAGAAACGCTGTAT. Residues: CASSLVAGSSAETLY. The complete CDR3 sequence is CASSLVAGSSAETLYF.

Points on this clone: All gene names here are mouse names. From the germline J gene comes the end of the CDR3, since the read stops 1 residue before it. This sequence joins TRBV16 and TRBJ2-5; a weak D match, TRBD1 (5 bases). This CDR3 is built from 14 residues. V lost 0 bases to trimming and J lost 2 bases, with 6 bases between them. Germline V gives CDR1 SGHSA, CDR2 FRNQAP. The CDR3 here is CASSLETVQDTQYF. CDR3 DNA, as far as it was read: TGTGCAAGCAGCTTAGAGACAGTCCAAGACACCCAGTAC. Filled out from reference TRBV16 and TRBJ2-5, the complete variable domain reads NAGVIQTPRHKVTGKGQEATLWCEPISGHSAVFWYRQTIVQGLEFLTYFRNQAPIDDSGMPKERFSAQMPNQSHSTLKIQSTQPQDSAVYLCASSLETVQDTQYFGPGTRLLVL.